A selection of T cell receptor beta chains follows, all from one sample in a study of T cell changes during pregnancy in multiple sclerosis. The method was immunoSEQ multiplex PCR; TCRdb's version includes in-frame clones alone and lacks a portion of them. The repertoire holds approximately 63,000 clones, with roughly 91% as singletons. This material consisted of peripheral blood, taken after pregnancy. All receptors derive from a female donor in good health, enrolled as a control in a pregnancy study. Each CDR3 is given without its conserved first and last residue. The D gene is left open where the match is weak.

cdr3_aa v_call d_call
ASSSNGQITGELF TRBV7-3 NA
ATSRGTSGGTEAF TRBV15 TRBD1
ASSLARYQPQH TRBV7-6 NA
ASSRGFTGWDGYT TRBV4-3 NA
SVAGGDRYGYT TRBV29-1 NA
ASSQQGIGDIQY TRBV7-2 NA
AIPGSPHNEQF TRBV6-6 NA
ASSAQRGPNNEQF TRBV9 TRBD2
ASSAPTGYGYT TRBV5-1 TRBD1
ASSQGTAGREQF TRBV4-3 NA
ASSTGNSNQPQH TRBV9 NA
SAHGQVEAF TRBV20-1 TRBD1
ASSPTGTGNYGYT TRBV6-5 TRBD1
ASSLDFAGGANNEQF TRBV5-6 TRBD2
ASSYPGGYEAF TRBV6-6 NA
ASSQGEQGSYYGYT TRBV4-1 NA
ASSSQAGVQETQY TRBV5-1 TRBD2
ASSFNLRDGYT TRBV11-2 NA
ASSLGTGNQPQH TRBV28 TRBD1
ASSPGTGSSPLH TRBV18 TRBD1
AWSVLIWEAEAF TRBV30 NA
ASTRDHGDTEAF TRBV2 NA
ASTREGQGTEQY TRBV7-2 TRBD1
ASSRGVAGAHTDTQY TRBV5-1 TRBD2
ASSLSAQGYNEQF TRBV7-3 TRBD1
ASSIQGVGLAYT TRBV19 NA
ASSWTAELAKNIQY TRBV5-1 NA
ASSSTGEEYQPQH TRBV4-2 NA
ASSLSGQGIVQGYT TRBV27 TRBD1
ASSFETSGGTYNEQF TRBV11-3 TRBD2
ASSLGPNYGYT TRBV7-8 NA
ASYNLGGLDTQY TRBV5-6 TRBD2
ASSLGSVITPYEQY TRBV7-2 NA
ASSQGQHPNYGYT TRBV4-3 TRBD1
ASSSGRGRSYEQY TRBV5-1 NA
AWSVEGTQY TRBV30 NA
ASSLGGQGSTGELF TRBV5-4 TRBD1
ASSQPGVYQPQH TRBV4-1 NA
ASRSSADTQY TRBV19 NA
ASSPEGPTDTQY TRBV7-3 NA
ASSFRLGTGGEQF TRBV7-9 TRBD1
ASSQGEVSGANVLT TRBV4-3 NA
ASSQEAGVYNEQF TRBV4-3 NA
ASSLQEIGNTIY TRBV7-2 NA
ASSPTDSRDTQY TRBV27 NA